This T cell receptor (beta chain) derives from a study of chemoradiotherapy in HPV16-positive cancers. On the study more broadly: Candidate HPV-specific clones and shared TCR motifs came from two HPV16-positive patients.

TCRdb's copy holds only in-frame clones and misses some; the assay was immunoSEQ multiplex PCR. The table lists about 29,000 clones, about nine tenths of them singletons. Germline V CDR1 and CDR2: SGHAT, FQNNGV. This CDR3 is built from 15 residues. V was clipped by 5 bases and J by 3 bases, with 15 bases between them. The chain has TRBV11-2 and TRBJ2-3, with a possible D match to TRBD2 (6 bases). This receptor was obtained from a human donor with HPV-associated anogenital cancer. The sequencing used blood, collected from a patient who underwent chemoradiotherapy. CDR3 in amino acids: CASSHLRGRTDTQYF. DNA for the CDR3: TGTGCCAGCAGCCACCTCCGAGGGAGGACAGATACGCAGTATTTT.